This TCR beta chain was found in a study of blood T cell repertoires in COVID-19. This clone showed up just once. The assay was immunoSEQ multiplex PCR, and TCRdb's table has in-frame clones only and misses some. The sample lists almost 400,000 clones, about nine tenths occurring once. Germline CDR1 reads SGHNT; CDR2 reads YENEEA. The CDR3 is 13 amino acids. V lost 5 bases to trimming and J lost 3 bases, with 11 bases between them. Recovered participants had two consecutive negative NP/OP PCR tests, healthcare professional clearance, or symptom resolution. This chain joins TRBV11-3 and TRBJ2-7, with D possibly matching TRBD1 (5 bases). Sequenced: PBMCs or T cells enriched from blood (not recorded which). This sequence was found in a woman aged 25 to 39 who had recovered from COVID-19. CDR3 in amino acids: CASSAPDSYEQYF. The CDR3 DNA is TGTGCCAGCAGCGCCCCCGACAGCTACGAGCAGTACTTC.